Following are 20 T cell receptor beta chains from one sample sequenced in a study of control samples from healthy donors and cancer patients. Clones were sequenced by immunoSEQ multiplex PCR, and TCRdb holds only the in-frame ones, with some missing. Here the sample spans fewer than 120,000 clones, around 87% being singletons. Sequencing used PBMCs. The receptors come from a woman aged 55-69 years with lung cancer.

In nucleotides, the CDR3 is TGTGCCAGCAGCTCCGGACTAGCGGGGCAAGAGACCCAGTACTTC. Translated: CASSSGLAGQETQYF. The J gene is TRBJ2-5, the V gene TRBV5-4; 12 bases fit TRBD2. The CDR3 runs to 15 residues. After removal of 3 bases from V and 2 bases from J, the junction contained 2 bases not matched to a gene. CDR1 SGHNT and CDR2 YYREEE come from the germline V gene (reference sequence). Using reference TRBV5-4 and TRBJ2-5 for the parts outside the CDR3, the full variable domain is ETGVTQSPTHLIKTRGQQVTLRCSSQSGHNTVSWYQQALGQGPQFIFQYYREEENGRGNFPPRFSGLQFPNYSSELNVNALELDDSALYLCASSSGLAGQETQYFGPGTRLLVL.

This clone has more than one count but fewer than ten. The chain employs TRBV5-1 and TRBJ1-3; D possibly corresponds to TRBD1 (5 bases). The CDR3 runs to 15 residues. Germline values: CDR1 SGHRS, CDR2 YFSETQ. V was trimmed by 0 bases and J by 0 bases, leaving 7 bases between them. The CDR3 DNA is TGCGCCAGCAGCTTGGGGACACCCTCTGGAAACACCATATATTTT. Amino acid sequence: CASSLGTPSGNTIYF.

The rearrangement links TRBV6-5 to TRBJ1-2; 9 bases line up with TRBD1. V shed 6 bases, J shed 8 bases, and the junction held 13 bases outside the gene matches. Germline CDR1 and CDR2: MNHEY and SVGAGI. The CDR3 length is 15 residues. CDR3 residues: CASRPRQGVIGGYTF. The CDR3, as DNA: TGTGCCAGCAGACCTCGACAGGGGGTCATTGGGGGCTACACCTTC.

The V call is TRBV7-9, the J call TRBJ1-2, with a tentative D call TRBD1 (5 bases). With 1 base removed from V and 8 bases from J, the gap between germline ends came to 11 bases. CDR3 length: 13 residues. Per germline, CDR1 SEHNR and CDR2 FQNEAQ (reference sequence). CDR3 DNA: TGTGCCAGCAGCTTAGAGGGGATTGTAGGCTACACCTTC. This encodes CASSLEGIVGYTF. The whole variable domain, filled in from reference TRBV7-9 and TRBJ1-2, reads DTGVSQNPRHKITKRGQNVTFRCDPISEHNRLYWYRQTLGQGPEFLTYFQNEAQLEKSRLLSDRFSAERPKGSFSTLEIQRTEQGDSAMYLCASSLEGIVGYTFGSGTRLTVV.

In this sample, this clone turned up a few times. The chain employs TRBV18 and TRBJ1-3; the match to TRBD1 covers 9 bases. CDR1 is KGHSH, CDR2 LQKENI, per germline. The length of the CDR3 is 19 residues. Trimming cost V 5 bases and J 0 bases; bases outside gene matches: 14. The CDR3 DNA follows: TGTGCCAGCTCATTCACGTTTAACAGGGGGCTCTCCTCTGGAAACACCATATATTTT. Its translation: CASSFTFNRGLSSGNTIYF.

The V call is TRBV28, the J call TRBJ1-5; possible D gene TRBD1, 5 bases. The germline V gene has CDR1 MDHEN and CDR2 SYDVKM. This CDR3 is 15 amino acids long. Trimming removed 7 bases from V and 6 bases from J, with 19 bases in between. CDR3 bases: TGTGCCAGCATAACGGGGGGAGGCCTAGTTCAGCCCCAGCATTTT. It translates to CASITGGGLVQPQHF.

The chain recombines TRBV11-2 with TRBJ2-2; D could derive from TRBD1 or TRBD2 (5 bases each). This CDR3 contains 15 residues. The germline V and J ends were trimmed by 3 bases and 5 bases, with 13 bases remaining between them. The germline V gene has CDR1 SGHAT and CDR2 FQNNGV. CDR3 DNA: TGTGCCAGCAGCTTCGGCAGGGAGAAGACCGGGGAGCTGTTTTTT. This codes for CASSFGREKTGELFF.

The chain has TRBV6-5 and TRBJ1-5; possibly TRBD1 for D (5 bases). Trimming shortened V by 6 bases and J by 2 bases, and 11 bases separated the two germline ends. The CDR3 is 14 amino acids. Germline CDR1 MNHEY, CDR2 SVGAGI. CDR3 sequence: CASRGEVGNQPQHF. CDR3 DNA sequence: TGTGCCAGCAGGGGGGAGGTTGGCAATCAGCCCCAGCATTTT.

J is TRBJ1-1 and V is TRBV28; D may be TRBD1 (6 bases). The germline CDR1 and CDR2 sequences are MDHEN and SYDVKM. The CDR3 loop spans 12 amino acids. Trimming left V 2 bases short and J 12 bases short, with 13 bases between. The CDR3 DNA follows: TGTGCCAGCAGTTTAAGAGGGGGGTGGACTTTCTTT. It encodes CASSLRGGWTFF.

The chain joins TRBV27 to TRBJ2-1; a possible D gene is TRBD1 (6 bases). With 6 bases removed from V and 7 bases from J, the gap between germline ends came to 13 bases. This CDR3 has 13 residues. CDR1 is MNHEY, CDR2 SMNVEV, per germline (reference sequence). This CDR3 reads CASSLGGPNEQFF. The CDR3 nucleotides are TGTGCCAGCAGCTTAGGGGGACCGAATGAGCAGTTCTTC.

The rearrangement links TRBV2 to TRBJ2-1, with 14 bases identical to TRBD2. Trimming at V came to 3 bases and at J to 7 bases, leaving 5 bases not matched to a gene. CDR3 size: 16 residues. Germline V lookup: CDR1 SNHLY, CDR2 FYNNEI. This CDR3 is CASSELGLAGDNEQFF. DNA of the CDR3: TGTGCCAGCAGTGAGCTGGGACTAGCGGGGGATAATGAGCAGTTCTTC.

The chain combines TRBV29-1 with TRBJ1-1, with D possibly matching TRBD1 (5 bases). Germline CDR1 reads SQVTM; CDR2 reads ANQGSEA. There are 12 residues in the CDR3. The V end lost 1 base, the J end lost 6 bases, and 9 bases lay between the germline ends. DNA of the CDR3: TGCAGCGTTGAAGGGCTGGGGGCTGAAGCTTTCTTT. Amino acid sequence: CSVEGLGAEAFF.

The genes are TRBV7-9 and TRBJ2-1, with D perhaps matching TRBD2 (5 bases). V was clipped by 6 bases and J by 7 bases, with 25 bases between them. Germline V gene data show CDR1 as SEHNR and CDR2 as FQNEAQ (reference sequence). The length of the CDR3 is 17 residues. In nucleotides, the CDR3 is TGTGCCAGCAGATCCGGATCGGGCAGCTTTGAGGGAAATGAGCAGTTCTTC. Protein: CASRSGSGSFEGNEQFF.

The rearrangement uses TRBV5-1 and TRBJ2-1; TRBD2 matches at 8 bases. CDR3 size: 16 residues. V lost 2 bases to trimming and J lost 6 bases; unmatched junction nucleotides: 10. CDR1 SGHRS and CDR2 YFSETQ come from the germline V gene. The CDR3 sequence is CASSLTEAGDINEQFF. DNA of the CDR3: TGCGCCAGCAGCTTAACAGAAGCGGGAGATATCAATGAGCAGTTCTTC.

This clone has just one count. The CDR3 DNA sequence: TGTGCCAGCAGTGAACAGGGGGGCTTGGACGAGCAGTACTTC. Its translation: CASSEQGGLDEQYF. The rearrangement uses TRBV6-1 and TRBJ2-7; possibly TRBD1 for D (7 bases). The CDR3 covers 14 residues. V lost 2 bases, J lost 5 bases, and 13 bases lay in between. The germline V gene has CDR1 MNHNS and CDR2 SASEGT.

The chain combines TRBV7-3 with TRBJ1-1; D uncertain. The CDR3 contains 13 residues. Germline CDR1 reads SGHTA; CDR2 reads FQGTGA. Trimming shortened V by 5 bases and J by 0 bases, and 7 bases separated the two germline ends. The CDR3 loop is CASSPYMNTEAFF. CDR3 nucleotide sequence: TGTGCCAGCAGCCCGTACATGAACACTGAAGCTTTCTTT.

This clone was counted a few times. The chain carries TRBV9 and TRBJ1-2; D might be TRBD1 (6 bases). With 4 bases removed from V and 4 bases from J, the gap between germline ends came to 11 bases. Germline CDR1 reads SGDLS; CDR2 reads YYNGEE. The CDR3 sequence is 13 residues long. DNA for the CDR3: TGTGCCAGCAGCCCCACAGGGTCCTATGGCTACACCTTC. Protein: CASSPTGSYGYTF.

The chain recombines TRBV7-9 with TRBJ1-1; D gene unclear. Germline-derived CDR1 and CDR2 are SEHNR and FQNEAQ (reference sequence). CDR3 size: 14 residues. The V end lost 2 bases, the J end lost 1 base, and 8 bases lay between the germline ends. The CDR3 bases are TGTGCCAGCAGCTTAAACGGCAAGAACACTGAAGCTTTCTTT. This sequence encodes CASSLNGKNTEAFF. Using reference TRBV7-9 and TRBJ1-1 for the parts outside the CDR3, the full variable domain is DTGVSQNPRHKITKRGQNVTFRCDPISEHNRLYWYRQTLGQGPEFLTYFQNEAQLEKSRLLSDRFSAERPKGSFSTLEIQRTEQGDSAMYLCASSLNGKNTEAFFGQGTRLTVV.

A word on this clone: One junction end disagrees with the germline gene, perhaps due to a read error. The chain uses TRBV9 and TRBJ2-1; 8 nucleotides align to TRBD2. CDR1 SGDLS and CDR2 YYNGEE come from the germline V gene. The CDR3 loop spans 17 amino acids. DNA for the CDR3: TGTGCCAGCAGCGGTTCCAATAAACTAGCGGCCTATAATGAGCAGTTCTTC. This encodes CASSGSNKLAAYNEQFF.

The V call is TRBV19, the J call TRBJ1-2; 8 positions agree with TRBD1. The germline CDR1 and CDR2 sequences are LNHDA and SQIVND (reference sequence). The V and J ends lost 3 bases and 7 bases, in that order; junction bases with no gene match: 10. The CDR3 contains 15 residues. The CDR3 protein is CASSINPTGVGGYTF. DNA for the CDR3: TGTGCCAGTAGTATTAACCCGACAGGGGTTGGTGGCTACACCTTC.